This T cell receptor beta chain was sequenced during a study of radiotherapy plus CTLA-4 blockade in lung cancer. Assay used: immunoSEQ multiplex PCR; TCRdb lists only in-frame clones, some missing. In the table there are tens of thousands of clones, around 80% of which are singletons. CDR1 is SGDLS and CDR2 is YYNGEE in the germline V gene. The V end was cut by 0 bases, the J end by 5 bases, with 14 bases between. There are 15 residues in the CDR3. This clone was observed a few times. The clonotype originates from a human donor with non-small cell lung cancer who had a complete response to radiotherapy plus ipilimumab. V is TRBV9 and J is TRBJ1-1; tentatively, D is TRBD1 (5 bases). The sample was peripheral blood, taken from a patient treated with radiotherapy plus ipilimumab. The CDR3: CASSVAGSGRTEAFF. Written as DNA, the CDR3 is TGTGCCAGCAGCGTAGCCGGATCGGGGCGGACTGAAGCTTTCTTT. Complete variable domain (other parts from reference TRBV9 and TRBJ1-1): DSGVTQTPKHLITATGQRVTLRCSPRSGDLSVYWYQQSLDQGLQFLIQYYNGEERAKGNILERFSAQQFPDLHSELNLSSLELGDSALYFCASSVAGSGRTEAFFGQGTRLTVV.